Listed here are 5 T cell receptor beta chains from one sample, sequenced in a study of T-cell reconstitution after alpha-beta-depleted transplantation in children. The authors prepared the TCRbeta library with unique molecular identifiers. MiXCR, run by TCRdb on the PCR reads, gives a single entry per CDR3 protein. The sample carries around 700,000 distinct CDR3 sequences, approximately 14% recorded once. The source material was PBMCs, sampled before TCRalphabeta/CD19-depleted stem cell transplant. These receptors came from a girl aged 2 to 9 with congenital amegakaryocytic thrombocytopenia, due to receive a stem cell transplant.

This clonotype was counted only a few times. This chain connects TRBV20-1 to TRBJ2-5, with D possibly TRBD1 on 6 matching bases. The CDR3 consists of 14 residues. Germline V CDR1 and CDR2: DFQATT, SNEGSKA (reference sequence). V lost 3 bases and J 3 bases, leaving 14 bases between the germline ends. The CDR3 DNA follows: TGCAGTGCTAGTGCAGGGGTGCTCGAAGAGACCCAGTACTTC. It codes for CSASAGVLEETQYF.

Ten or more counts support this clonotype. The V gene is TRBV5-1, the J gene TRBJ2-1; D call uncertain. CDR3 size: 12 residues. Trimming cost V 0 bases and J 4 bases, with 2 bases left between them. From germline, CDR1 is SGHRS and CDR2 YFSETQ. The CDR3 region is CASSLEYNEQFF. The CDR3 DNA is TGCGCCAGCAGCTTGGAATACAATGAGCAGTTCTTC.

The sample holds many counts of this clonotype. V usage is TRBV5-1 and J usage is TRBJ2-1; D gene unclear. Trimming left V 2 bases short and J 0 bases short, with 15 bases between. Germline CDR1 reads SGHRS; CDR2 reads YFSETQ. The CDR3 is made up of 17 amino acids. The CDR3 region has the DNA TGCGCCAGCAGCTTCCCGAGAGCACGACGCTCCTACAATGAGCAGTTCTTC. This encodes CASSFPRARRSYNEQFF.

The chain employs TRBV20-1 and TRBJ2-3, with TRBD2 matching over 7 bases. With 3 bases clipped from V and 0 bases from J, the junction kept 6 bases outside the gene matches. CDR3 length equals 15 residues. Germline CDR1 reads DFQATT; CDR2 reads SNEGSKA (reference sequence). CDR3 region: CSARGREHSTDTQYF. Here the CDR3 DNA reads TGCAGTGCTAGGGGGCGGGAGCATAGCACAGATACGCAGTATTTT.

This clonotype was observed many times. The J gene is TRBJ2-3, the V gene TRBV7-8; 12 bases line up with TRBD2. This CDR3 has 17 residues. After removal of 3 bases from V and 6 bases from J, the junction contained 10 bases not matched to a gene. In germline, CDR1 is SGHVS, CDR2 FQNEAQ. The CDR3 sequence: CASSFLAGGPGGDTQYF. The CDR3 DNA sequence: TGTGCCAGCAGCTTCCTAGCGGGAGGGCCAGGGGGTGATACGCAGTATTTT.